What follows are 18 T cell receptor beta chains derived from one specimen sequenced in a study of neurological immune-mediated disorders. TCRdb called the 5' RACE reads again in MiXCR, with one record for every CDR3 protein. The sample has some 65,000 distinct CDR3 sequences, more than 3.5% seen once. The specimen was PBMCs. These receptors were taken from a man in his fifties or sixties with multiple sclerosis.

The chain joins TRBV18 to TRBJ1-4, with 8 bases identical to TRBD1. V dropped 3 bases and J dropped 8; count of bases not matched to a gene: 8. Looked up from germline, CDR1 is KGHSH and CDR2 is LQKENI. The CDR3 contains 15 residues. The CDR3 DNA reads TGTGCCAGCTCACCGAGGACAGGGTTAGAAGAAAAACTGTTTTTT. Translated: CASSPRTGLEEKLFF.

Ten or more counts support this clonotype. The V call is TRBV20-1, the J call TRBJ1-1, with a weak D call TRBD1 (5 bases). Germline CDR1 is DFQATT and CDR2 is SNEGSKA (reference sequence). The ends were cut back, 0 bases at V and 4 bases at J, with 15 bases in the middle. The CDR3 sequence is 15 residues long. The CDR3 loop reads CSARDAAGRVTEAFF. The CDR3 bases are TGCAGTGCTAGAGATGCGGCAGGGAGGGTCACTGAAGCTTTCTTT.

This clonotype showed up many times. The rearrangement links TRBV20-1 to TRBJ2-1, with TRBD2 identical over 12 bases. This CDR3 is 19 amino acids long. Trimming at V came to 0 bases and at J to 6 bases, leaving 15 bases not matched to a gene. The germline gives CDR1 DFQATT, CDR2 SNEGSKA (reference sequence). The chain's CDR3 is CSARDRWASGGAGSNEQFF. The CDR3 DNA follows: TGCAGTGCTAGAGATCGGTGGGCTAGCGGGGGGGCCGGGAGCAATGAGCAGTTCTTC.

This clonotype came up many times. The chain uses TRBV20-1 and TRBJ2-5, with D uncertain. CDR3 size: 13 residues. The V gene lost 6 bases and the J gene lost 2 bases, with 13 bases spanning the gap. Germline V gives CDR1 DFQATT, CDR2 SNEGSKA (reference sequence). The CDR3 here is CSAHRTTQETQYF. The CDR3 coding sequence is TGCAGTGCACACCGGACCACGCAAGAGACCCAGTACTTC.

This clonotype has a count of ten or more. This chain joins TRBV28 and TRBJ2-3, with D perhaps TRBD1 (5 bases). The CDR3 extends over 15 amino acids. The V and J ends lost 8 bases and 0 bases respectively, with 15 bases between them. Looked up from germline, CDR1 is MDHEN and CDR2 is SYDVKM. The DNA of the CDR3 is TGTGCCAGCCGGCAACTGACAGCCAGCACAGATACGCAGTATTTT. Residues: CASRQLTASTDTQYF. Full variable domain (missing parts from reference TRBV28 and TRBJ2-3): DVKVTQSSRYLVKRTGEKVFLECVQDMDHENMFWYRQDPGLGLRLIYFSYDVKMKEKGDIPEGYSVSREKKERFSLILESASTNQTSMYLCASRQLTASTDTQYFGPGTRLTVL.

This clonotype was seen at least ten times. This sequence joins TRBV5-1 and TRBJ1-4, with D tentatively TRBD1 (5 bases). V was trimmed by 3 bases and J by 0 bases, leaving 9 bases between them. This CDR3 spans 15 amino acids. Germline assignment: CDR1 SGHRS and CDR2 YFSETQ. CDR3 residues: CASSWTQATNEKLFF. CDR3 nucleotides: TGCGCCAGCAGCTGGACACAAGCAACTAATGAAAAACTGTTTTTT.

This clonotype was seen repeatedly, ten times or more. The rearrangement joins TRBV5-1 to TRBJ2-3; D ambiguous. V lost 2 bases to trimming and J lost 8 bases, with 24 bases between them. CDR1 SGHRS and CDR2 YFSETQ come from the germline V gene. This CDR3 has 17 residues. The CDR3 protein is CASSLFILPKEIRTQYF. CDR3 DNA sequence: TGCGCCAGCAGCTTATTTATTCTCCCCAAGGAGATACGTACGCAGTATTTT.

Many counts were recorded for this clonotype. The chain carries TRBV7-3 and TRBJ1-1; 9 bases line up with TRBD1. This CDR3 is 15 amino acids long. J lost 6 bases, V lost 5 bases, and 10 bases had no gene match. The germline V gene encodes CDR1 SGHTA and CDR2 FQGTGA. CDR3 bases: TGTGCCAGCAGCGTAGGGACAGGGTCCACTTCTGAAGCTTTCTTT. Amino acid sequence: CASSVGTGSTSEAFF.

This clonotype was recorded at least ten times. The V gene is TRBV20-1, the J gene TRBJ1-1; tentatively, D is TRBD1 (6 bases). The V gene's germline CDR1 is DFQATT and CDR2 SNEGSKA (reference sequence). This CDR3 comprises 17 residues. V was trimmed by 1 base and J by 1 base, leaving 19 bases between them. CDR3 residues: CSARGPPGGGQNTEAFF. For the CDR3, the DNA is TGCAGTGCTAGAGGACCGCCTGGGGGGGGACAGAACACTGAAGCTTTCTTT.

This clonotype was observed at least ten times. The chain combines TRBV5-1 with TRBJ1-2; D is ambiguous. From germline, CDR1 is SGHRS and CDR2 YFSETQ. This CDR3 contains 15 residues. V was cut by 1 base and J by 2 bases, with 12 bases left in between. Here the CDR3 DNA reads TGCGCCAGCAGCTTGTATTATCGGGAAAACTATGGCTACACCTTC. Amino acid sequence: CASSLYYRENYGYTF. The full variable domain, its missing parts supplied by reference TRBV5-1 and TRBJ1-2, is KAGVTQTPRYLIKTRGQQVTLSCSPISGHRSVSWYQQTPGQGLQFLFEYFSETQRNKGNFPGRFSGRQFSNSRSEMNVSTLELGDSALYLCASSLYYRENYGYTFGSGTRLTVV.

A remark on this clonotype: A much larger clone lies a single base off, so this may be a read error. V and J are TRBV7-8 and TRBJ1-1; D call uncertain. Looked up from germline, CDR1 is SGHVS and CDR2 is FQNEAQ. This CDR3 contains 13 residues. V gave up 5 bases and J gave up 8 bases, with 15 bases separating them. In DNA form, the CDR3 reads TGTGCCAGCAGCCTAGAAGAAGGATCGGAAGCTTTCTTT. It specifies CASSLEEGSEAFF.

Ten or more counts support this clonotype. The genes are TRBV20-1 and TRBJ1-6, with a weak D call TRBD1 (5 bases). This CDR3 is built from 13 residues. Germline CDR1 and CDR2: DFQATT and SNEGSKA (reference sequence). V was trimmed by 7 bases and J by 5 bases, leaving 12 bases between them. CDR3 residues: CSVRGANNSPLHF. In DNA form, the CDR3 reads TGCAGTGTTCGAGGGGCGAATAATTCACCCCTCCACTTT.

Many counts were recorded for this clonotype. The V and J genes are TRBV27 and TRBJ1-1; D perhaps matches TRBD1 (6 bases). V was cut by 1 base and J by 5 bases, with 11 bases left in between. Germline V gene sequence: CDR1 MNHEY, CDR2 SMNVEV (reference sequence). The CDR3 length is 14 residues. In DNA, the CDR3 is TGTGCCAGCAGTTTATTCGGGGGGCGAACTGAAGCTTTCTTT. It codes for CASSLFGGRTEAFF.

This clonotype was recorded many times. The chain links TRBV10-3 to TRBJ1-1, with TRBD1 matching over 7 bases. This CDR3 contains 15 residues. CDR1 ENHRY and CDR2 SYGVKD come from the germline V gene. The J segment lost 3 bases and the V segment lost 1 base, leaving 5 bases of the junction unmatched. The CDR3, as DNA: TGTGCCATCAGTGAGTACGACAGGGTCGACACTGAAGCTTTCTTT. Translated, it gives CAISEYDRVDTEAFF.

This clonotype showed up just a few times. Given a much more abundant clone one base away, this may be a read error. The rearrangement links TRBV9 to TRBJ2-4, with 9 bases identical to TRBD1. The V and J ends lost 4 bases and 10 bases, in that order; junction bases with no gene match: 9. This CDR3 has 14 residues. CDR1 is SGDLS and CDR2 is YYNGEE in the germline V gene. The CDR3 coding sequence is TGTGCCAGCAGCAAGGGACAGGGTACGAAAATTCAGTACTTC. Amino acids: CASSKGQGTKIQYF.

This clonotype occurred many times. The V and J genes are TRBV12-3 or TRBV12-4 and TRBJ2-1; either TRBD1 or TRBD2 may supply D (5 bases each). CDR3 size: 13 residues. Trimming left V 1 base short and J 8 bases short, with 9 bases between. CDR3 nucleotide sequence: TGTGCCAGCAGTTTAGGGGGGTTCGATGAGCAGTTCTTC. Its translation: CASSLGGFDEQFF.

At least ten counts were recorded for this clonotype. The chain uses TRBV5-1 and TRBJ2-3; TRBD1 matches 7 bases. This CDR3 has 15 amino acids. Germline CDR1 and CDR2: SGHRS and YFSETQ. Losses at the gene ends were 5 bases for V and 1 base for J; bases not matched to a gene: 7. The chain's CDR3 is CASRVGDSRTDTQYF. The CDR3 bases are TGCGCCAGCAGGGTAGGGGACAGCCGCACAGATACGCAGTATTTT. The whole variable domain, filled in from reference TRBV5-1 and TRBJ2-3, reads KAGVTQTPRYLIKTRGQQVTLSCSPISGHRSVSWYQQTPGQGLQFLFEYFSETQRNKGNFPGRFSGRQFSNSRSEMNVSTLELGDSALYLCASRVGDSRTDTQYFGPGTRLTVL.

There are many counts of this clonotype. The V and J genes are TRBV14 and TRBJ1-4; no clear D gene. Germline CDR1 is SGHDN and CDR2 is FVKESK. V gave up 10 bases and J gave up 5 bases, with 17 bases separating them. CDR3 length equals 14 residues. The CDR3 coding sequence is TGTGCCACCCATCTCGGGCGGATGAATGAAAAACTGTTTTTT. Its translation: CATHLGRMNEKLFF.